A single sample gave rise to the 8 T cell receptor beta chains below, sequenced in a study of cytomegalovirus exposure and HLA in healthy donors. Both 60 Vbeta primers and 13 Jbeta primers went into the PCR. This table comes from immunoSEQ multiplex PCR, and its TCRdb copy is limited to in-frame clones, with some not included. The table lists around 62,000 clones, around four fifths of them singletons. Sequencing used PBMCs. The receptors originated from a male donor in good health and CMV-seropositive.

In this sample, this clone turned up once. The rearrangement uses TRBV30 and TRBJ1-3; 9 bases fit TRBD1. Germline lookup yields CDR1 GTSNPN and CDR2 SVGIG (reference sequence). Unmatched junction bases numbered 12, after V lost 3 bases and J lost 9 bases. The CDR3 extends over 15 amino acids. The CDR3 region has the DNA TGTGCCTGGAGAGACGTTCCGGGACAGGGACCCACCATATATTTT. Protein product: CAWRDVPGQGPTIYF.

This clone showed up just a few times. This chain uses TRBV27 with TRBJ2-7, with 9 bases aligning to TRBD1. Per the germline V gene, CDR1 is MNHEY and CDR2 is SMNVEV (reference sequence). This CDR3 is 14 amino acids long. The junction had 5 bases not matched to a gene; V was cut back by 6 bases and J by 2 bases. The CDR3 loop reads CASSPWTGAYEQYF. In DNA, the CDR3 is TGTGCCAGCAGCCCCTGGACAGGGGCCTACGAGCAGTACTTC.

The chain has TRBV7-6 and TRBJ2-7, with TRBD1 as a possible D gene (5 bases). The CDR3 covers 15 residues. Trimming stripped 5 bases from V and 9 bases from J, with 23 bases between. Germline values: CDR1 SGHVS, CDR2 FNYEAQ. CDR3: CASSAQLDMLRGQYF. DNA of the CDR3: TGTGCCAGCAGCGCCCAACTGGACATGCTACGAGGGCAGTACTTC.

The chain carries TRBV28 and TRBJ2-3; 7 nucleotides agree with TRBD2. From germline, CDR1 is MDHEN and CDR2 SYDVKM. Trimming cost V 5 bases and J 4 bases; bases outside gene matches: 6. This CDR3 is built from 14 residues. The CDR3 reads CASSESGEADTQYF. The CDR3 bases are TGTGCCAGCAGTGAAAGCGGGGAGGCAGATACGCAGTATTTT.

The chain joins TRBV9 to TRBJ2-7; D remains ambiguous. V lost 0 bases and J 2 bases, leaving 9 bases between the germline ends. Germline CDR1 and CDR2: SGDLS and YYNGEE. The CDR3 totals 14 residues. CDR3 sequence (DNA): TGTGCCAGCAGCGTAGGAGTTTTTACCTACGAGCAGTACTTC. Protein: CASSVGVFTYEQYF.

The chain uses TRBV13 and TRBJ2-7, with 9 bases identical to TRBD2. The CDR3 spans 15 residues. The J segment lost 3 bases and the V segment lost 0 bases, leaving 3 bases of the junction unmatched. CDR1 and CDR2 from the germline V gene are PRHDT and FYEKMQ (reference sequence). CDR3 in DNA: TGTGCCAGCAGCTTAGGGACTAGCGGAGTCTACGAGCAGTACTTC. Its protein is CASSLGTSGVYEQYF. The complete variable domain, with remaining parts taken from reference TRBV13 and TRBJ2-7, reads AAGVIQSPRHLIKEKRETATLKCYPIPRHDTVYWYQQGPGQDPQFLISFYEKMQSDKGSIPDRFSAQQFSDYHSELNMSSLELGDSALYFCASSLGTSGVYEQYFGPGTRLTVT.

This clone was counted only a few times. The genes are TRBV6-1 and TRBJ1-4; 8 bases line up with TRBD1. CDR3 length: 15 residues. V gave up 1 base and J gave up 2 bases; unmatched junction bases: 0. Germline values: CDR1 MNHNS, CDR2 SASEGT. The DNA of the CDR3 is TGTGCCAGCAGTGAAGGGACAGGGACTAATGAAAAACTGTTTTTT. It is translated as CASSEGTGTNEKLFF.

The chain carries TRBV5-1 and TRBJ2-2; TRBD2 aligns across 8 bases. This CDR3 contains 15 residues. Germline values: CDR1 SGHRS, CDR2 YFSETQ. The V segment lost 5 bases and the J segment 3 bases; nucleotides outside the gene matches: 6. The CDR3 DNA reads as TGCGCCAGCAGGATAGGCGGGGGGCACACCGGGGAGCTGTTTTTT. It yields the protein CASRIGGGHTGELFF. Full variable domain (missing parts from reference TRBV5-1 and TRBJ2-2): KAGVTQTPRYLIKTRGQQVTLSCSPISGHRSVSWYQQTPGQGLQFLFEYFSETQRNKGNFPGRFSGRQFSNSRSEMNVSTLELGDSALYLCASRIGGGHTGELFFGEGSRLTVL.